This T cell receptor (beta chain) was identified during a study of PD-L1 blockade in urothelial cancer. Method: immunoSEQ multiplex PCR; TCRdb's copy keeps in-frame clones and lacks some. This table holds fewer than 95,000 clones, 65% to 85% found once. Time point indicated: pretreatment peripheral blood. Urothelial carcinoma affected the patients, and it was locally advanced or metastatic. Germline assignment: CDR1 ENHRY and CDR2 SYGVKD. The CDR3 totals 15 residues. The ends lost 6 bases at V and 2 bases at J; junction bases unmatched: 6. The specimen was PBMCs, collected around atezolizumab (anti-PD-L1) treatment. This receptor was identified in a man aged 60 to 69 with urothelial cancer. The chain has TRBV10-3 and TRBJ2-7, with 11 bases fitting TRBD2. This CDR3 reads CAIRGGTSGTYEQYF. In DNA, the CDR3 is TGTGCCATCAGGGGTGGGACTAGCGGAACCTACGAGCAGTACTTC.